Presented here are 7 T cell receptor beta chains from one specimen sequenced in a study of control samples from healthy donors and cancer patients. Only in-frame clones appear in the TCRdb table, and some are missing; sequencing was by immunoSEQ multiplex PCR. The sample yields approximately 150,000 clones, roughly nine tenths seen once. Input material: blood. All receptors derive from a man aged 30-40 years in good health.

This chain links TRBV5-1 with TRBJ1-1, with TRBD1 matching 7 bases. CDR1 is SGHRS and CDR2 is YFSETQ in the germline V gene. The ends lost 2 bases at V and 1 base at J; junction bases unmatched: 8. This CDR3 has 16 residues. The CDR3 nucleotides read TGCGCCAGCAGCTTACTCGGACAGGATCGGAACACTGAAGCTTTCTTT. This codes for CASSLLGQDRNTEAFF.

The chain employs TRBV6-4 and TRBJ2-7; no clear D. V lost 0 bases and J lost 4, with 13 bases in between. The length of the CDR3 is 15 residues. CDR1 MRHNA and CDR2 SNTAGT come from the germline V gene. CDR3 amino acids: CASSDSLPTRYEQYF. The CDR3 coding sequence is TGTGCCAGCAGTGACTCGTTACCGACGAGGTACGAGCAGTACTTC.

The rearrangement links TRBV2 to TRBJ2-5; 9 bases are shared with TRBD1. The J segment lost 3 bases and the V segment lost 6 bases, leaving 2 bases of the junction unmatched. Germline lookup yields CDR1 SNHLY and CDR2 FYNNEI. This CDR3 region has 13 residues. The CDR3 region has the DNA TGTGCCAGCAGCCGGGACAGGGAAGAGACCCAGTACTTC. This gives the protein CASSRDREETQYF.

The chain is built from TRBV27 and TRBJ1-2, with TRBD1 as a possible D gene (5 bases). Germline V CDR1 and CDR2: MNHEY, SMNVEV (reference sequence). Trimming left V 2 bases short and J 8 bases short, with 24 bases between. The CDR3 has 17 residues. The CDR3 spells CASSLTGSPQGLRGYTF. CDR3 nucleotides: TGTGCCAGCAGTTTAACGGGATCCCCCCAGGGATTGAGGGGCTACACCTTC.

V gene TRBV3-1 (or the pseudogene TRBV3-2) combines with J gene TRBJ1-4; D is undetermined. Trimming stripped 2 bases from V and 1 base from J, with 8 bases between. The CDR3 loop spans 15 amino acids. Germline CDR1 is LGHDT and CDR2 is YNNKEL (reference sequence). The CDR3 bases are TGTGCCAGCAGCCAATCAGGTGAAACTAATGAAAAACTGTTTTTT. Amino acid sequence: CASSQSGETNEKLFF.

This clone has more than one count but fewer than ten. The chain links TRBV28 to TRBJ2-1, with D possibly TRBD2 on 5 matching bases. Germline V gives CDR1 MDHEN, CDR2 SYDVKM. V dropped 10 bases and J dropped 8 bases, with 15 bases sitting between them. The CDR3 runs 12 residues. This CDR3 reads CATRRPGDEQFF. DNA of the CDR3: TGTGCCACCCGCCGCCCCGGGGATGAGCAGTTCTTC.

DNA of the CDR3: TGTGCCAGCAGCTGGGCAGGGGGCTGGGACACTGAAGCTTTCTTT. Translated: CASSWAGGWDTEAFF. V and J are TRBV5-4 and TRBJ1-1, with 8 bases identical to TRBD1. The CDR3 has 15 amino acids. V lost 3 bases to trimming and J lost 3 bases; unmatched junction nucleotides: 7. CDR1 is SGHNT, CDR2 YYREEE, per germline (reference sequence). Drawing the rest from reference TRBV5-4 and TRBJ1-1, the complete variable domain is ETGVTQSPTHLIKTRGQQVTLRCSSQSGHNTVSWYQQALGQGPQFIFQYYREEENGRGNFPPRFSGLQFPNYSSELNVNALELDDSALYLCASSWAGGWDTEAFFGQGTRLTVV.